This T cell receptor beta chain comes out of a study of shared T cell receptors in the human thymus. Germline CDR1 is MNHEY and CDR2 is SVGAGI. The V and J ends lost 10 bases and 3 bases respectively, with 12 bases between them. The CDR3 is 12 amino acids. Sequencing was performed with immunoSEQ multiplex PCR; in TCRdb, only in-frame clones are kept and a portion is missing. Here the sample spans some 720,000 clones, around 87% being singletons. A further study also used this sample, focusing on human thymus T cells. From that report: Healthy Finnish infants having corrective surgery for congenital heart defects served as donors. In corrective heart surgery, resections were taken, and these provided the thymus tissue. Thymic and blood repertoires seemed to favor certain V and J genes. Related reports documented highly overlapping thymic repertoires among unrelated individuals.

Sequencing was carried out using thymocytes. The sequence came from a boy younger than two with a congenital heart defect. The gene calls are TRBV6-5 and TRBJ1-2, with D hard to call. CDR3 in amino acids: CATLQTHYGYTF. In DNA form, the CDR3 reads TGTGCCACCCTACAGACCCACTATGGCTACACCTTC.